These 26 T cell receptor beta chains originate from one sample sequenced in a study of T-cell reconstitution after alpha-beta-depleted transplantation in children. A library of TCRbeta sequences, prepared with unique molecular identifiers, was generated. TCRdb analysed the PCR reads with MiXCR anew, one entry per CDR3 protein. The sample lists some 550,000 distinct CDR3 sequences, approximately 22% seen once, with roughly 14% in the top ten. Sequences were derived from PBMCs, mostly from graft donor cells, sampled 360 days after TCRalphabeta/CD19-depleted stem cell transplant. These receptors came from a boy less than two years old who had a stem cell transplant for acute myeloid leukemia, so the T cells may come from the graft donor.

The chain couples TRBV29-1 to TRBJ2-7; 11 nucleotides match TRBD1. The J segment lost 2 bases and the V segment lost 0 bases, leaving 6 bases of the junction unmatched. The CDR3 is 16 amino acids. CDR1 is SQVTM, CDR2 ANQGSEA, per germline. CDR3 loop: CSVEEGDRGIPYEQYF. The CDR3 DNA follows: TGCAGCGTTGAAGAAGGGGACAGGGGGATACCCTACGAGCAGTACTTC.

This clonotype was detected many times. This chain uses TRBV6-6 with TRBJ2-7; 7 nucleotides line up with TRBD2. Germline V lookup: CDR1 MNHNY, CDR2 SVGAGI (reference sequence). This CDR3 is 13 amino acids long. Trimming cost V 4 bases and J 5 bases; bases outside gene matches: 5. CDR3 amino acids: CASSLGGTDEQYF. The CDR3 DNA follows: TGTGCCAGCAGTTTGGGGGGGACTGACGAGCAGTACTTC.

This chain joins TRBV29-1 and TRBJ1-1, with TRBD1 as a possible D gene (6 bases). Trimming removed 7 bases from V and 7 bases from J, with 16 bases in between. Germline V gives CDR1 SQVTM, CDR2 ANQGSEA. CDR3 length equals 12 residues. CDR3 sequence (DNA): TGCAGCGCCACAGGGTTGGGGGTTGAAGCTTTCTTT. This gives the protein CSATGLGVEAFF. Full variable domain (outside the CDR3, taken from reference TRBV29-1 and TRBJ1-1): SAVISQKPSRDICQRGTSLTIQCQVDSQVTMMFWYRQQPGQSLTLIATANQGSEATYESGFVIDKFPISRPNLTFSTLTVSNMSPEDSSIYLCSATGLGVEAFFGQGTRLTVV.

This sequence joins TRBV7-2 and TRBJ2-7; the D gene is possibly TRBD1 (6 bases). Trimming stripped 6 bases from V and 0 bases from J, with 9 bases between. Germline V gives CDR1 SGHTA, CDR2 FQGNSA. This CDR3 has 13 amino acids. This CDR3 reads CASRRGISYEQYF. CDR3 nucleotide sequence: TGTGCCAGCAGAAGGGGGATCTCCTACGAGCAGTACTTC.

The rearrangement joins TRBV5-1 to TRBJ2-5; 7 nucleotides align to TRBD1. Germline CDR1 SGHRS, CDR2 YFSETQ. The CDR3 is 18 residues long. Losses at the gene ends were 2 bases for V and 0 bases for J; bases not matched to a gene: 13. The CDR3 sequence: CASSLPGTDSEYQETQYF. DNA for the CDR3: TGCGCCAGCAGCTTACCCGGGACAGACTCTGAGTACCAAGAGACCCAGTACTTC. Using reference TRBV5-1 and TRBJ2-5 for the parts outside the CDR3, the full variable domain is KAGVTQTPRYLIKTRGQQVTLSCSPISGHRSVSWYQQTPGQGLQFLFEYFSETQRNKGNFPGRFSGRQFSNSRSEMNVSTLELGDSALYLCASSLPGTDSEYQETQYFGPGTRLLVL.

This chain links TRBV10-3 with TRBJ2-1; perhaps TRBD2 as D (7 bases). In germline, CDR1 is ENHRY, CDR2 SYGVKD. This CDR3 contains 14 residues. V lost 11 bases and J lost 8, with 22 bases in between. The CDR3 DNA sequence: TGTGCCTCAGGACGGGGGGCCGCGCACGATGAGCAGTTCTTC. Amino acid sequence: CASGRGAAHDEQFF.

The rearrangement joins TRBV7-8 to TRBJ2-1, with a weak D call TRBD2 (6 bases). Germline V gives CDR1 SGHVS, CDR2 FQNEAQ. V was shortened by 4 bases and J by 4 bases, with 11 bases between the two germline ends. This CDR3 is 14 amino acids long. As DNA, the CDR3 is TGTGCCAGCAGCTCCGGAGGGAGGTACAATGAGCAGTTCTTC. It is translated as CASSSGGRYNEQFF.

Points on this clonotype: Being one base from a much bigger clone, this may be a read error. The chain is built from TRBV12-3 or TRBV12-4 and TRBJ2-3; TRBD2 matches 12 bases. This CDR3 is 17 amino acids long. Trimming took 10 bases from V and 5 from J; bases not matched to a gene: 16. CDR3 region: CAIFPEASGGAKDTQYF. The CDR3 DNA reads as TGTGCCATCTTCCCCGAGGCTAGCGGGGGGGCCAAAGATACGCAGTATTTT.

This clonotype was recorded many times. V usage is TRBV15 and J usage is TRBJ2-7; possible D gene TRBD1, 5 bases. The CDR3 covers 14 residues. Trimming took off 3 bases at V and 2 bases at J, with 11 bases between the two ends. Germline lookup yields CDR1 LNHNV and CDR2 YYDKDF (reference sequence). CDR3 sequence (DNA): TGTGCCACCAGCAGGGCGGAAGGGGCCTACGAGCAGTACGTC. It codes for CATSRAEGAYEQYV.

This clonotype was seen only a few times. The chain uses TRBV4-2 and TRBJ1-5; tentatively, D is TRBD1 (5 bases). Germline CDR1 reads LGHNA; CDR2 reads YNFKEQ. The length of the CDR3 is 17 residues. Trimming took off 2 bases at V and 4 bases at J, with 18 bases between the two ends. The CDR3 DNA follows: TGTGCCAGCAGCCAATATTTAGGAGACAGCTCGAATCAGCCCCAGCATTTT. Encoded protein: CASSQYLGDSSNQPQHF.

V usage is TRBV6-5 and J usage is TRBJ1-2; TRBD1 aligns across 8 bases. This CDR3 has 15 residues. Per the germline V gene, CDR1 is MNHEY and CDR2 is SVGAGI. The trim removed 1 base at V and 4 bases at J, leaving 5 bases unmatched. CDR3 sequence (DNA): TGTGCCAGCAGTTACTTGGACAGGGACTTCTATGGCTACACCTTC. It codes for CASSYLDRDFYGYTF.

This clonotype showed up many times. Its ends do not fully match the called genes, so a read error is possible. CDR3 DNA sequence: TGTGCCAGCAGCCAAGGGAGGAATGAGCAGTTCTTC. Protein: CASSQGRNEQFF. The chain has TRBV4-1 and TRBJ2-1; D is perhaps TRBD2 (6 bases). Germline V gives CDR1 MGHRA, CDR2 YSYEKL. The CDR3 has 12 amino acids.

J is TRBJ1-6 and V is TRBV5-5, with 7 bases matching TRBD1. This CDR3 is built from 15 residues. The germline V gene encodes CDR1 SGHKS and CDR2 YYEKEE (reference sequence). V shed 0 bases, J shed 9 bases, and the junction held 6 bases outside the gene matches. CDR3 residues: CASSLVLTGSSPLHF. CDR3 nucleotide sequence: TGTGCCAGCAGCTTGGTTCTGACAGGGAGTTCACCCCTCCACTTT. The full variable domain, with the rest looked up from reference TRBV5-5 and TRBJ1-6, is DAGVTQSPTHLIKTRGQQVTLRCSPISGHKSVSWYQQVLGQGPQFIFQYYEKEERGRGNFPDRFSARQFPNYSSELNVNALLLGDSALYLCASSLVLTGSSPLHFGNGTRLTVT.

This clonotype was seen a handful of times. The CDR3 sequence: CASSPTQGATQYF. The CDR3 nucleotides read TGTGCCAGTAGTCCCACACAGGGTGCGACCCAGTACTTC. The chain uses TRBV19 and TRBJ2-5, with D possibly being TRBD1 (6 bases). V shed 5 bases and J shed 7 bases, with 14 bases lying between them. Germline CDR1 LNHDA, CDR2 SQIVND (reference sequence). This CDR3 spans 13 amino acids.

This clonotype was picked up many times. The chain couples TRBV11-1 to TRBJ2-3; TRBD1 aligns across 7 bases. Germline V gives CDR1 SGHAT, CDR2 FQDESV (reference sequence). This CDR3 comprises 15 residues. The junction had 9 bases not matched to a gene; V was cut back by 7 bases and J by 2 bases. The CDR3 nucleotides are TGTGCCAGCACCGGACGGGACAGTCTCACAGATACGCAGTATTTT. Translating it yields CASTGRDSLTDTQYF. The variable domain in full, with the rest retrieved from reference TRBV11-1 and TRBJ2-3, is EAEVAQSPRYKITEKSQAVAFWCDPISGHATLYWYRQILGQGPELLVQFQDESVVDDSQLPKDRFSAERLKGVDSTLKIQPAELGDSAMYLCASTGRDSLTDTQYFGPGTRLTVL.

This sequence joins TRBV7-2 and TRBJ2-5, with a possible D match to TRBD1 (5 bases). The CDR3 has 13 amino acids. Trimming left V 7 bases short and J 4 bases short, with 13 bases between. Germline V gives CDR1 SGHTA, CDR2 FQGNSA. The CDR3 DNA follows: TGTGCCAGCACCCCACCAGGGCGAGAGACCCAGTACTTC. It specifies CASTPPGRETQYF. Full variable domain (rest looked up from reference TRBV7-2 and TRBJ2-5): GAGVSQSPSNKVTEKGKDVELRCDPISGHTALYWYRQSLGQGLEFLIYFQGNSAPDKSGLPSDRFSAERTGGSVSTLTIQRTQQEDSAVYLCASTPPGRETQYFGPGTRLLVL.

This clonotype came up a few times. The chain couples TRBV2 to TRBJ2-4; a possible D gene is TRBD2 (6 bases). The CDR3 runs to 15 residues. Germline lookup yields CDR1 SNHLY and CDR2 FYNNEI. Trimming shortened V by 3 bases and J by 1 base, and 10 bases separated the two germline ends. The CDR3 DNA sequence: TGTGCCAGCAGTGACCCTGGGGGGGCCAAAAACATTCAGTACTTC. Translation gives CASSDPGGAKNIQYF.

Ten or more counts support this clonotype. The chain couples TRBV6-5 to TRBJ1-3; D not certain. The germline gives CDR1 MNHEY, CDR2 SVGAGI. With 3 bases removed from V and 4 bases from J, the gap between germline ends came to 16 bases. The CDR3 covers 16 residues. CDR3 region: CASSYRGLAVGNTIYF. The DNA for the CDR3 is TGTGCCAGCAGTTATCGGGGTTTAGCGGTGGGAAACACCATATATTTT.

The J gene is TRBJ2-1, the V gene TRBV20-1; D is undetermined. The CDR3 has 12 residues. The germline CDR1 and CDR2 sequences are DFQATT and SNEGSKA (reference sequence). Trimming removed 1 base from V and 8 bases from J, with 9 bases in between. The CDR3 bases are TGCAGTGCTAGAGTACTCGGCTATGAGCAGTTCTTC. Encoded protein: CSARVLGYEQFF.

This clonotype is a singleton in its sample. The chain uses TRBV14 and TRBJ1-2, with a possible D match to TRBD1 (5 bases). This CDR3 is built from 13 residues. Deletions cut 3 bases from V and 3 bases from J, with 8 bases between. Germline CDR1 reads SGHDN; CDR2 reads FVKESK. CDR3 loop: CASSHRVHYGYTF. DNA for the CDR3: TGTGCCAGCAGCCACAGGGTCCACTATGGCTACACCTTC.

This clonotype was seen more than once but under ten times. This chain connects TRBV12-3 or TRBV12-4 to TRBJ2-3; no clear D gene. Between the trimmed V and J ends, which lost 8 bases and 2 bases, there was a span of 20 bases. This CDR3 is 16 amino acids long. The CDR3 region has the DNA TGTGCCAGCCTCCCTAGGGTTTCTAGTTACACAGATACGCAGTATTTT. Amino acid sequence: CASLPRVSSYTDTQYF.

The chain links TRBV9 to TRBJ2-2; D is perhaps TRBD2 (6 bases). Deletions cut 0 bases from V and 7 bases from J, with 13 bases between. Per the germline V gene, CDR1 is SGDLS and CDR2 is YYNGEE. The CDR3 totals 15 residues. CDR3 in amino acids: CASSVVDYGRGELFF. Here the CDR3 DNA reads TGTGCCAGCAGCGTAGTGGACTACGGGCGCGGGGAGCTGTTTTTT.

This clonotype occurred a few times. The chain links TRBV29-1 to TRBJ2-3; no definite D call. This CDR3 spans 14 amino acids. Per germline, CDR1 SQVTM and CDR2 ANQGSEA. Between the trimmed V and J ends, which lost 4 bases and 11 bases, there was a span of 22 bases. The CDR3 loop is CSVALHAFVLEQYF. CDR3 in DNA: TGCAGCGTTGCACTCCACGCGTTCGTCCTGGAGCAGTATTTT.

This clonotype has just a few counts. The chain couples TRBV20-1 to TRBJ2-5; possibly TRBD1 for D (5 bases). This CDR3 comprises 13 residues. The germline CDR1 and CDR2 sequences are DFQATT and SNEGSKA (reference sequence). V gave up 1 base and J gave up 4 bases, with 10 bases separating them. The DNA for the CDR3 is TGCAGTGCTAGAGTAGACAGAACAGAGACCCAGTACTTC. It is translated as CSARVDRTETQYF.

This clonotype has at least ten counts. The J gene is TRBJ2-7, the V gene TRBV7-2; the match to TRBD1 covers 7 bases. There are 14 residues in the CDR3. Germline CDR1 reads SGHTA; CDR2 reads FQGNSA. V was clipped by 4 bases and J by 2 bases; unmatched bases: 5. The CDR3 reads CASSSRQGPYEQYV. The CDR3 DNA reads TGTGCCAGCAGCTCTCGACAGGGCCCCTACGAGCAGTACGTC.

This clonotype came up many times. The chain links TRBV29-1 to TRBJ2-7; TRBD2 matches at 7 bases. J was trimmed by 2 bases and V by 4 bases; bases with no gene match: 5. The CDR3 extends over 13 amino acids. Germline CDR1 reads SQVTM; CDR2 reads ANQGSEA. CDR3 residues: CSVAGRATYEQYF. The CDR3 DNA reads as TGCAGCGTTGCGGGGAGGGCTACCTACGAGCAGTACTTC.